The 8 T cell receptor beta chains below come from one sample, sequenced in a study of cytomegalovirus exposure and HLA in healthy donors. Sequencing used immunoSEQ multiplex PCR; TCRdb keeps in-frame clones, though not all of them. The sample consists of roughly 260,000 clones, 85% to 90% of them appearing once. Sequencing input: PBMCs. The receptor source for this set is a man aged 18 to 30 in good health and CMV-seronegative.

The chain has TRBV27 and TRBJ1-1; 11 nucleotides line up with TRBD1. CDR1 and CDR2 (germline): MNHEY, SMNVEV (reference sequence). J was trimmed by 5 bases and V by 5 bases; bases with no gene match: 7. This CDR3 has 15 amino acids. CDR3 in amino acids: CASSLRTGGWTEAFF. In DNA form, the CDR3 reads TGTGCCAGCAGTCTGAGGACAGGGGGCTGGACTGAAGCTTTCTTT.

This chain uses TRBV9 with TRBJ2-1; 9 bases agree with TRBD2. Trimming at V came to 0 bases and at J to 5 bases, leaving 15 bases not matched to a gene. This CDR3 contains 19 residues. The germline V gene has CDR1 SGDLS and CDR2 YYNGEE. The CDR3 region is CASSVAGGPSGGTNNEQFF. CDR3 nucleotides: TGTGCCAGCAGCGTAGCTGGAGGACCCAGCGGGGGGACTAACAATGAGCAGTTCTTC.

The chain has TRBV2 and TRBJ1-3; D remains unclear. The V end lost 0 bases, the J end lost 11 bases, and 5 bases lay between the germline ends. The CDR3 consists of 11 residues. Per the germline V gene, CDR1 is SNHLY and CDR2 is FYNNEI. CDR3 loop: CASSEAYPIYF. Here the CDR3 DNA reads TGTGCCAGCAGTGAAGCGTATCCCATATATTTT.

This chain joins TRBV9 and TRBJ2-3; tentative D call: TRBD2 (7 bases). Germline V gene lookup returns CDR1 SGDLS and CDR2 YYNGEE. The CDR3 has 18 amino acids. Trimming pared 3 bases from V and 5 bases from J, leaving 25 bases between. The CDR3 DNA follows: TGTGCCAGCAGCGGACGCCTTCGAGGGGGGGTTAATAGAGATACGCAGTATTTT. As protein: CASSGRLRGGVNRDTQYF.

The genes are TRBV10-1 and TRBJ1-1; unclear D gene. There are 13 residues in the CDR3. Germline V gives CDR1 WNHNN, CDR2 SYGVQD (reference sequence). V was trimmed by 6 bases and J by 0 bases, leaving 8 bases between them. DNA for the CDR3: TGCGCCAGCAGCGCGACAATGAACACTGAAGCTTTCTTT. As protein: CASSATMNTEAFF.

The chain is built from TRBV6-4 and TRBJ2-2; D unresolved. Germline loops: CDR1 MRHNA, CDR2 SNTAGT. This CDR3 has 14 residues. V was shortened by 5 bases and J by 2 bases, with 9 bases between the two germline ends. The CDR3 spells CASSYELNTGELFF. Written as DNA, the CDR3 is TGTGCCAGCAGTTACGAGCTAAACACCGGGGAGCTGTTTTTT.

This clone was recorded once. This sequence joins TRBV27 and TRBJ2-7; D gene uncertain. There are 12 residues in the CDR3. Germline loops: CDR1 MNHEY, CDR2 SMNVEV (reference sequence). V was cut by 4 bases and J by 3 bases, with 7 bases left in between. The CDR3 bases are TGTGCCAGCAGTTCACAGAACTACGAGCAGTACTTC. This encodes CASSSQNYEQYF.

This clone occurred a few times. The rearrangement uses TRBV5-4 and TRBJ1-1, with D uncertain. V lost 0 bases and J 1 base, leaving 10 bases between the germline ends. The CDR3 contains 15 residues. Germline CDR1 reads SGHNT; CDR2 reads YYREEE (reference sequence). Here the CDR3 DNA reads TGTGCCAGCAGCTTGGGACTCCAAGGGAACACTGAAGCTTTCTTT. Residues: CASSLGLQGNTEAFF.